The 5 T cell receptor beta chains listed next were all sequenced from one sample in a study of T cell repertoires in cytomegalovirus infection. TCRdb independently ran MiXCR on the reads; one entry per CDR3 protein. Of some 150,000 distinct CDR3 sequences listed, about 6.1% are singletons. The sample taken for sequencing was PBMCs. The receptor set was obtained from a human donor in good health (CMV status not recorded). Some clones in this sample may be carry-over from other donors' samples.

This clonotype was observed a few times. The rearrangement uses TRBV4-2 and TRBJ1-6; the match to TRBD1 covers 7 bases. Germline trimming cut 0 bases from V and 14 bases from J; bases unmatched to any gene: 7. Germline CDR1 is LGHNA and CDR2 is YNFKEQ. The CDR3 is 14 amino acids. CDR3 in amino acids: CASSQERQGKSLHF. The CDR3 nucleotides are TGTGCCAGCAGCCAAGAGAGACAGGGAAAATCCCTCCACTTT.

This clonotype occurred many times. This chain connects TRBV7-3 to TRBJ1-1; the D gene is possibly TRBD1 (5 bases). The germline V gene has CDR1 SGHTA and CDR2 FQGTGA. V gave up 1 base and J gave up 2 bases, with 8 bases separating them. There are 14 residues in the CDR3. The DNA of the CDR3 is TGTGCCAGCAGCTTAAGCGACAGTAACACTGAAGCTTTCTTT. As protein: CASSLSDSNTEAFF.

The chain carries TRBV29-1 and TRBJ2-7; D remains ambiguous. CDR1 and CDR2 (germline): SQVTM, ANQGSEA. This CDR3 has 13 amino acids. Deletions cut 3 bases from V and 2 bases from J, with 11 bases between. The CDR3: CSVELEITYEQYF. CDR3 nucleotide sequence: TGCAGCGTTGAGTTGGAGATCACCTACGAGCAGTACTTC.

In its sample, this clonotype was seen many times. The chain links TRBV6-5 to TRBJ2-2; D gene uncertain. Germline CDR1 is MNHEY and CDR2 is SVGAGI. V was clipped by 7 bases and J by 3 bases, with 18 bases between them. The CDR3 spans 16 residues. CDR3 DNA sequence: TGTGCCAGCATCCCGTTGTCGCAGATGGACACCGGGGAGCTGTTTTTT. Translated: CASIPLSQMDTGELFF.

This clonotype was observed many times. The genes are TRBV7-9 and TRBJ1-1; unclear D gene. V shed 2 bases and J shed 7 bases, with 8 bases lying between them. The CDR3 is 12 residues long. CDR1 and CDR2 (germline): SEHNR, FQNEAQ (reference sequence). The CDR3 reads CASSLPYLEAFF. CDR3 nucleotide sequence: TGTGCCAGCAGCTTACCATACCTTGAAGCTTTCTTT.